A selection of T cell receptor beta chains follows, all from one sample in a study of blood T cell repertoires in COVID-19. Here immunoSEQ multiplex PCR was the method, and the copy in TCRdb shows in-frame clones only, minus some. Of 400,000 to 450,000 clones listed, over 75% were seen once; the top ten hold 0.95% to 1.3%. The source material was PBMCs or T cells enriched from blood (not recorded which). The source of these receptors is a young man who had recovered from COVID-19. Both conserved end residues are part of each CDR3. The D gene is left open where the match is weak. The size field is filled for only some rows; it gives once, few, many or a size class.

D gene	J gene	V gene	clone size	CDR3 DNA	CDR3 protein
TRBD2	TRBJ2-4	TRBV15	NA	TGTGCCACCAGCAGAGAGGGGGAGGGCTACATTCAGTACTTC	CATSREGEGYIQYF
TRBD1	TRBJ2-7	TRBV10-3	NA	TGTGCCATCAGTGATTCAGGGGGCGCGTCCTACGAGCAGTACTTC	CAISDSGGASYEQYF
TRBD1	TRBJ2-7	TRBV7-2	NA	TGTGCCAGCATGTCCCCGGGACAGGGGGTCTACGAGCAGTACTTC	CASMSPGQGVYEQYF
TRBD2	TRBJ2-7	TRBV11-3	NA	TGTGCCAGCAGCAACAGGACTAGCGGGTTGTACGAGCAGTACTTC	CASSNRTSGLYEQYF
TRBD1	TRBJ1-1	TRBV19	NA	TGTGCCACGAAAGACAGGGTAGGGACTGAAGCTTTCTTT	CATKDRVGTEAFF
NA	TRBJ1-6	TRBV28	NA	TGTGCCAGCGATAGCTCCTATAATTCACCCCTCCACTTT	CASDSSYNSPLHF
NA	TRBJ1-5	TRBV28	once	TGTGCCAGCAGGCCGACAGGAGAACAGCCCCAGCATTTT	CASRPTGEQPQHF
NA	TRBJ2-1	TRBV19	NA	TGTGCCAGTAGTGCGGGACTTTTTGTGAATGAGCAGTTCTTC	CASSAGLFVNEQFF
NA	TRBJ2-1	TRBV24-1	NA	TGTGCCACCAGCGAACGCCTGGAGGATGAGCAGTTCTTC	CATSERLEDEQFF
NA	TRBJ2-1	TRBV7-2	NA	TGTGCCAGCAGTTCCCGCCCTCTAATCAATGAGCAGTTCTTC	CASSSRPLINEQFF
TRBD2	TRBJ2-1	TRBV5-1	few	TGCGCCAGCAGCTCGGGACTAGCGGACAATGAGCAGTTCTTC	CASSSGLADNEQFF
NA	TRBJ1-6	TRBV27	NA	TGTGCCAGCAGTTTTTACATCGCTAATTCACCCCTCCACTTT	CASSFYIANSPLHF
NA	TRBJ1-2	TRBV28	NA	TGTGCCAGCAGTTTTGTAATCGGAGGGTTTGGCTACACCTTC	CASSFVIGGFGYTF
NA	TRBJ2-6	TRBV4-1	NA	TGCGCCAGCAGCCAAGACGAGGACTCTTCCTCTGGGGCCAACGTCCTGACTTTC	CASSQDEDSSSGANVLTF
NA	TRBJ1-5	TRBV9	NA	TGTGCCAGCAGCGTGGGGGGGGCTAGCAATCAGCCCCAGCATTTT	CASSVGGASNQPQHF
NA	TRBJ2-1	TRBV4-1	NA	TGCGCCAGCAGCCAAGATAAAGCTGTTCAGGTTGGTGAGCAGTTCTTC	CASSQDKAVQVGEQFF
TRBD2	TRBJ2-3	TRBV4-2	NA	TGTGCCAGCAGTCAAGGACTAGCGGGTAGCGCAGATACGCAGTATTTT	CASSQGLAGSADTQYF
TRBD2	TRBJ2-2	TRBV5-6	NA	TGTGCCAGCAGCTTCCCTAGCGGGAGGGCCCACACCGGGGAGCTGTTTTTT	CASSFPSGRAHTGELFF
NA	TRBJ2-2	TRBV28	NA	TGTGCCAGCAGTCCGGGACATGCGAACACCGGGGAGCTGTTTTTT	CASSPGHANTGELFF
TRBD2	TRBJ2-1	TRBV12-5	once	TGTGCTAGTGGTGCCCCAATTAACCAATCTAGCGGGAGTGGTGATGGGTACAATGAGCAGTTCTTC	CASGAPINQSSGSGDGYNEQFF
TRBD2	TRBJ2-3	TRBV9	NA	TGTGCCAGCAGCGAGCCGGGACTAGCGGGAGCAGATACGCAGTATTTT	CASSEPGLAGADTQYF
NA	TRBJ1-2	TRBV12-5	once	TGTGCTAGTGGTTTGGTACTGGAGGGGAGGTATGGCTACACCTTC	CASGLVLEGRYGYTF
TRBD1	TRBJ1-2	TRBV5-1	NA	TGCGCCAGCAGCGCCCGGGGGACAGAACTCTATGGCTACACCTTC	CASSARGTELYGYTF
NA	TRBJ2-5	TRBV30	NA	TGTGCCTGGAGTGTACTCAGGGGTGAGACCCAGTACTTC	CAWSVLRGETQYF
NA	TRBJ2-7	TRBV9	NA	TGTGCCAGCAGCACCCGAGGGGCTAGCGCGGGCGAGCAGTACTTC	CASSTRGASAGEQYF
TRBD1	TRBJ1-2	TRBV15	once	TGTGCCACCAGCACCCTCACAGGGGTTTATGGCTACACCTTC	CATSTLTGVYGYTF
NA	TRBJ1-1	TRBV28	NA	TGTGCCAGCTTTCGGCAGGGGCCCACTGAAGCTTTCTTT	CASFRQGPTEAFF
NA	TRBJ1-5	TRBV9	NA	TGTGCCAGCAGCGTAGGTGGGGAGGGTAGCAATCAGCCCCAGCATTTT	CASSVGGEGSNQPQHF